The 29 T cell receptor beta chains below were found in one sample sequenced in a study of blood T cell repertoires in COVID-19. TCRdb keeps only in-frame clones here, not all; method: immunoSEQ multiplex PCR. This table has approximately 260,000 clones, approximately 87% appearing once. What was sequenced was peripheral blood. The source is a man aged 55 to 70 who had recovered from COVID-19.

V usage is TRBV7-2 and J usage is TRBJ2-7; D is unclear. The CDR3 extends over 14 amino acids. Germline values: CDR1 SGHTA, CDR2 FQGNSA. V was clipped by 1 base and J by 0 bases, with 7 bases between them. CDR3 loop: CASSLDIFSYEQYF. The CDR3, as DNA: TGTGCCAGCAGCTTAGATATATTCTCCTACGAGCAGTACTTC.

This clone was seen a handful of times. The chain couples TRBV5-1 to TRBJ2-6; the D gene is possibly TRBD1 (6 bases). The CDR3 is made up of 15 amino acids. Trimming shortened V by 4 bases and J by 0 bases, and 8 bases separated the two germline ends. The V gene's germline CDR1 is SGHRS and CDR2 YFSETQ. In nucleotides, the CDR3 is TGCGCCAGCAGCCTACAGGGCTCTGGGGCCAACGTCCTGACTTTC. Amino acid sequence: CASSLQGSGANVLTF. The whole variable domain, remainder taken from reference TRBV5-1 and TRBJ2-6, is KAGVTQTPRYLIKTRGQQVTLSCSPISGHRSVSWYQQTPGQGLQFLFEYFSETQRNKGNFPGRFSGRQFSNSRSEMNVSTLELGDSALYLCASSLQGSGANVLTFGAGSRLTVL.

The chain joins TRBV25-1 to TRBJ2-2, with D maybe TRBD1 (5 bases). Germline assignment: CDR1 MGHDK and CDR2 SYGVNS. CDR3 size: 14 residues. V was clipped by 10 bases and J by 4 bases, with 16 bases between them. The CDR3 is CATSTERATGELFF. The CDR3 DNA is TGTGCCACCTCGACAGAGCGTGCCACCGGGGAGCTGTTTTTT.

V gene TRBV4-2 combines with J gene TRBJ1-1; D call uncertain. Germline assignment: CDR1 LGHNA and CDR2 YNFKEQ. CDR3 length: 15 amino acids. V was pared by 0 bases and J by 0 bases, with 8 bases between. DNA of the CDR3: TGTGCCAGCAGCCAAGAGACAAGTATGAACACTGAAGCTTTCTTT. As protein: CASSQETSMNTEAFF.

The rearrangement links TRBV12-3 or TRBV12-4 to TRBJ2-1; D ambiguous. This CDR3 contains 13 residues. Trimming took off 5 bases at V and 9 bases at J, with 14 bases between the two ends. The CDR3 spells CASSPLRVGEQFF. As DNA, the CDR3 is TGTGCCAGCAGTCCCCTTCGGGTGGGTGAGCAGTTCTTC.

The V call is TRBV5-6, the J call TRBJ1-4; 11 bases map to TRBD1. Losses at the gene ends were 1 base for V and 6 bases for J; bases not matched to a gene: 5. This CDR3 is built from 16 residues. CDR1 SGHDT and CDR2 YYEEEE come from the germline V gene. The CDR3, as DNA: TGTGCCAGCAGCTTGCTCCCGGGACAGGGGGATGAAAAACTGTTTTTT. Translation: CASSLLPGQGDEKLFF.

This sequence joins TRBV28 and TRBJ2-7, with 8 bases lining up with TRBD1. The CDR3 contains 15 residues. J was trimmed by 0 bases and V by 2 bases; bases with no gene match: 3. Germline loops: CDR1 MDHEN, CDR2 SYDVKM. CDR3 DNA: TGTGCCAGCAGTTTAAGGACAGGGAGCTCCTACGAGCAGTACTTC. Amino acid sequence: CASSLRTGSSYEQYF.

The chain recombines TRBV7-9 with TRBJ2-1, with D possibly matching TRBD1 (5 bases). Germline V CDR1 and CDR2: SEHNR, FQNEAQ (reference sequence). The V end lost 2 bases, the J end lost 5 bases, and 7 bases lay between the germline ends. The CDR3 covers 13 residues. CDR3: CASSLSGHNEQFF. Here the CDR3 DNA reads TGTGCCAGCAGCTTATCAGGGCACAATGAGCAGTTCTTC. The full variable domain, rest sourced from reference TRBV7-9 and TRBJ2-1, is DTGVSQNPRHKITKRGQNVTFRCDPISEHNRLYWYRQTLGQGPEFLTYFQNEAQLEKSRLLSDRFSAERPKGSFSTLEIQRTEQGDSAMYLCASSLSGHNEQFFGPGTRLTVL.

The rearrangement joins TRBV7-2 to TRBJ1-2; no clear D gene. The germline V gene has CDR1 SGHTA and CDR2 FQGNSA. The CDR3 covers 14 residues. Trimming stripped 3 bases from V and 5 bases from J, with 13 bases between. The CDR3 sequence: CASSFDTAIYGYTF. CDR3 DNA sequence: TGTGCCAGCAGCTTCGACACAGCCATATATGGCTACACCTTC.

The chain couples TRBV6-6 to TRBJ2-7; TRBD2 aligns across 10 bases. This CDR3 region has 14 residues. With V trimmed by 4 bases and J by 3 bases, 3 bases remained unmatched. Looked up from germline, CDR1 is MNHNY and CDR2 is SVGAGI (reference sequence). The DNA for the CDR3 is TGTGCCAGCAGTTCTAGCGGGAGTGGCTACGAGCAGTACTTC. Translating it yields CASSSSGSGYEQYF.

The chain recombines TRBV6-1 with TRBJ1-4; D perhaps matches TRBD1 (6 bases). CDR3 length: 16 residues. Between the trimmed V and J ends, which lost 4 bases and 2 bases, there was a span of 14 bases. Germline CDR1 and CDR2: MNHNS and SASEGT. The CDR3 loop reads CASSVRQGSTNEKLFF. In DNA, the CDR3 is TGTGCCAGCAGTGTTCGGCAGGGGAGCACTAATGAAAAACTGTTTTTT.

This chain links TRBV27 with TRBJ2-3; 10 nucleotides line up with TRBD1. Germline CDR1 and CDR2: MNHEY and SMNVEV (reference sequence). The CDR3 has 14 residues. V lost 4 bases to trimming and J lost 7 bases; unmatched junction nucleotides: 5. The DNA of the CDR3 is TGTGCCAGCAGTTCGGGACAGGGGAGGTATACGCAGTATTTT. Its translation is CASSSGQGRYTQYF.

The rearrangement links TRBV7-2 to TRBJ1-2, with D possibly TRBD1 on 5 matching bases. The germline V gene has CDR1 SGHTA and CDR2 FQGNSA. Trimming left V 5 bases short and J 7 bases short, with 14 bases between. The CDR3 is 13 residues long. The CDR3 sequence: CASSLRDYSGYTF. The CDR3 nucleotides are TGTGCCAGCAGCCTCCGGGACTATTCTGGCTACACCTTC.

CDR3 region: CASSLGSQGRGWELFF. In DNA, the CDR3 is TGTGCCAGCAGCTTAGGCTCTCAAGGCAGGGGGTGGGAGCTGTTTTTT. This rearrangement joins TRBV11-2 to TRBJ2-2; 7 bases map to TRBD1. Looked up from germline, CDR1 is SGHAT and CDR2 is FQNNGV. This CDR3 contains 16 residues. The J segment lost 9 bases and the V segment lost 1 base, leaving 11 bases of the junction unmatched. Based on the CDR3 plus reference TRBV11-2 and TRBJ2-2, the full variable domain is EAGVAQSPRYKIIEKRQSVAFWCNPISGHATLYWYQQILGQGPKLLIQFQNNGVVDDSQLPKDRFSAERLKGVDSTLKIQPAKLEDSAVYLCASSLGSQGRGWELFFGEGSRLTVL.

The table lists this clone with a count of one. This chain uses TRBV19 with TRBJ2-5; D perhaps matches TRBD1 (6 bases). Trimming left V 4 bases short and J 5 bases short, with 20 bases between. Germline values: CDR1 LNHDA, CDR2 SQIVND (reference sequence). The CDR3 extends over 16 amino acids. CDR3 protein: CASSTEAPGTIETQYF. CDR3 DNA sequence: TGTGCCAGTAGTACCGAGGCTCCCGGGACAATCGAGACCCAGTACTTC.

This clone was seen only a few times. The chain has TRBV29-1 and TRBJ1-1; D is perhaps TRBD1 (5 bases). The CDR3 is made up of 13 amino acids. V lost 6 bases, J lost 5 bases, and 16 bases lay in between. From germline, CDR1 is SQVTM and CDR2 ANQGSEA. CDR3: CSVRQTVGTEAFF. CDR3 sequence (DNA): TGCAGCGTCAGACAGACGGTAGGGACTGAAGCTTTCTTT.

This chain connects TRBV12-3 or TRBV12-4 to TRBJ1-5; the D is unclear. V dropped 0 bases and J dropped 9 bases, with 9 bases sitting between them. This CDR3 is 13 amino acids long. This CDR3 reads CASSLAFSSPQHF. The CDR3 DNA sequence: TGTGCCAGCAGTTTAGCGTTTTCGTCGCCCCAGCATTTT.

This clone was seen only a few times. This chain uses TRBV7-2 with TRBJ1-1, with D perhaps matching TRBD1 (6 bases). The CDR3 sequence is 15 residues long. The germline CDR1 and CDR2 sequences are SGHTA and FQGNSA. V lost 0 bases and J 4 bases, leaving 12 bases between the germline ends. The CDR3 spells CASSLAAGVGTEAFF. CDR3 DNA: TGTGCCAGCAGCTTAGCAGCAGGGGTGGGCACTGAAGCTTTCTTT.

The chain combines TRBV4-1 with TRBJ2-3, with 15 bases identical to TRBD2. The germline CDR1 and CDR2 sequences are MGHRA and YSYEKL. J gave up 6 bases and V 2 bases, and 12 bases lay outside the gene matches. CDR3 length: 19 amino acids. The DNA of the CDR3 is TGCGCCAGCAGCCAATCCGGGACTAGCGGGAGGATGGCGACGGATACGCAGTATTTT. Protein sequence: CASSQSGTSGRMATDTQYF.

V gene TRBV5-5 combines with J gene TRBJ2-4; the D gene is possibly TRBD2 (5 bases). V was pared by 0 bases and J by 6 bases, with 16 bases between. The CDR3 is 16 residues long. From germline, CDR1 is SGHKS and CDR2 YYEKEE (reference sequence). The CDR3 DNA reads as TGTGCCAGCAGCTTGGATTTTCAGGACTCCGGAAACATTCAGTACTTC. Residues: CASSLDFQDSGNIQYF.

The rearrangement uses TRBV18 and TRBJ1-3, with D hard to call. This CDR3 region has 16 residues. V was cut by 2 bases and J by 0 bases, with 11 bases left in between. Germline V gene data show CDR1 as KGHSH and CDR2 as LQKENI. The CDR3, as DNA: TGTGCCAGCTCACCAGAGGTGGATGTCTCTGGAAACACCATATATTTT. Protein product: CASSPEVDVSGNTIYF.

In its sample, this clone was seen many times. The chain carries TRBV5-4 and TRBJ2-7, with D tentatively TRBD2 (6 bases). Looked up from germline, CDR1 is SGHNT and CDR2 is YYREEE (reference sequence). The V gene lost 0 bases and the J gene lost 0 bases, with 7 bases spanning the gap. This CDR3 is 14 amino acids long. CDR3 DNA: TGTGCCAGCAGCTTGGACGGGAGCTCCTACGAGCAGTACTTC. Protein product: CASSLDGSSYEQYF.

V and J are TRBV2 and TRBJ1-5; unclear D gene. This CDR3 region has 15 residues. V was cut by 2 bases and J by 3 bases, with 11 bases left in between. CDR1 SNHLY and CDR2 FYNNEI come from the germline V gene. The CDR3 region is CASSEFWTSNQPQHF. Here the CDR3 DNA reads TGTGCCAGCAGTGAATTTTGGACTTCCAATCAGCCCCAGCATTTT.

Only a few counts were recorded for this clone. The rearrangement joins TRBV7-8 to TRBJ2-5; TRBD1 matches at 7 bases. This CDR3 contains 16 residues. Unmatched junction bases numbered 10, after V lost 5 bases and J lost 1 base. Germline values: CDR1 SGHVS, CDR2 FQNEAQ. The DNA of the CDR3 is TGTGCCAGCAGCCCTTTCAACAGGGGAATCCAAGAGACCCAGTACTTC. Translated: CASSPFNRGIQETQYF.

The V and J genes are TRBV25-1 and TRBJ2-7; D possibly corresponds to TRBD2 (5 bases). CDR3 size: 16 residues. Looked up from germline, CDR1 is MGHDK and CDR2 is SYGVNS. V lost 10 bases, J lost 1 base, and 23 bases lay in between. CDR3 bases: TGTGCCACTTCTCCCGGGGTCGGTCACCCATCCTACGAGCAGTACTTC. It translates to CATSPGVGHPSYEQYF.

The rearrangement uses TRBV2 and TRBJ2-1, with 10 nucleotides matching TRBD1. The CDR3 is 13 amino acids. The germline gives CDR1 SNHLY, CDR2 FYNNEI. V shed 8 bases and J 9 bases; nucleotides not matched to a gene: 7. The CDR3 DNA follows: TGTGCCAGCGGGAAGGACAGGGGGGGTGAGCAGTTCTTC. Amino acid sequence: CASGKDRGGEQFF. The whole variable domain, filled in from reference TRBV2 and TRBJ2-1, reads EPEVTQTPSHQVTQMGQEVILRCVPISNHLYFYWYRQILGQKVEFLVSFYNNEISEKSEIFDDQFSVERPDGSNFTLKIRSTKLEDSAMYFCASGKDRGGEQFFGPGTRLTVL.

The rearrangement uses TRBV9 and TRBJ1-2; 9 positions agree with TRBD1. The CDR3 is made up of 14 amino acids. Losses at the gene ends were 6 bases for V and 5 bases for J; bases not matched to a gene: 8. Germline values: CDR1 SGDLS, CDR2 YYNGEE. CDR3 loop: CASTSGQGSYGYTF. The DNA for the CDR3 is TGTGCCAGCACCTCGGGACAGGGTTCTTATGGCTACACCTTC.

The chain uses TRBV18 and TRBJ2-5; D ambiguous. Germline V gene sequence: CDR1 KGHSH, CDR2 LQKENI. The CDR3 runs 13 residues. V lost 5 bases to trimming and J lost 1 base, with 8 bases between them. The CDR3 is CASSNGFQETQYF. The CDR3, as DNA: TGTGCCAGCTCAAACGGGTTCCAAGAGACCCAGTACTTC.

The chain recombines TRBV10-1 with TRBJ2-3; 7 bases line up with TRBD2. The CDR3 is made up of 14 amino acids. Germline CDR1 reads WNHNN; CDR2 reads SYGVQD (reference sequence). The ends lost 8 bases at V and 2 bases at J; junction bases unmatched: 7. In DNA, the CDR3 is TGCGCCAGCTCCCCGGGACTACACACAGATACGCAGTATTTT. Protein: CASSPGLHTDTQYF.